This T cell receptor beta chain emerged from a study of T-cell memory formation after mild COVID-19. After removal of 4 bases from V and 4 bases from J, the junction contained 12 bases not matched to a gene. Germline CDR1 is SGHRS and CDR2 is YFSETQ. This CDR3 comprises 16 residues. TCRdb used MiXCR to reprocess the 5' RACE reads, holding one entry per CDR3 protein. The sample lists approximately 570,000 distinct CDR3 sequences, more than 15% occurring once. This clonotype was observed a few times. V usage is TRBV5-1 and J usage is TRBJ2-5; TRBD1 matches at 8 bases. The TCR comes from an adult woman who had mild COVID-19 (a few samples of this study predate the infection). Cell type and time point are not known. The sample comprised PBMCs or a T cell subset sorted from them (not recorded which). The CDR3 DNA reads TGCGCCAGCAGCCTCTCGGACAGGGTCAGGGGAGAGACCCAGTACTTC. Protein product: CASSLSDRVRGETQYF.